This TCR beta chain was recorded in a study of identical twins. The study's findings and limits: Invariant T cells like MAIT and iNKT could partly confound the zero-insertion analyses. Carriage of fewer insertions was seen in abundant cord blood beta clonotypes, whereas memory repertoires showed none. In drawing conclusions, the study used cross-sectional statistical analysis and did not follow the same donors. Alpha sequences out of frame and shared by twins had excess low generation probability.

The V gene lost 5 bases and the J gene lost 8 bases, with 22 bases spanning the gap. Germline V gene data show CDR1 as SGHNT and CDR2 as YENEEA. This CDR3 is 16 amino acids long. TCRdb analysed the 5' RACE reads with MiXCR anew, one entry per CDR3 protein. The data show about 340,000 distinct CDR3 sequences, 9% seen once. Notes on this clonotype: No antigen is known for it.

J is TRBJ2-1 and V is TRBV11-3; tentatively, D is TRBD2 (7 bases). Sequenced input: naive T cells sorted from blood. This receptor was taken from a woman aged 45-60 years in good health. CDR3 coding DNA: TGTGCCAGCAGCCCGGGGAGGGGGGACTCGATGGATGAGCAGTTCTTC. Translated: CASSPGRGDSMDEQFF.